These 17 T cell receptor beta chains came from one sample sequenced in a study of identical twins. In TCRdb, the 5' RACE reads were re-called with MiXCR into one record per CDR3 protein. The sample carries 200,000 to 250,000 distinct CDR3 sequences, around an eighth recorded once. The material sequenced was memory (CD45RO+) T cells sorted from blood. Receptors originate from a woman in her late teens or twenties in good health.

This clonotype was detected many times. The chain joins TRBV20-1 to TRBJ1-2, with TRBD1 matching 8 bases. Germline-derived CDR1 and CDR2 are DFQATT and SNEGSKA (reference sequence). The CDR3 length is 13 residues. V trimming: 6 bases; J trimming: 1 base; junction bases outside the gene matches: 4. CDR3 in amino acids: CSASDRGNYGYTF. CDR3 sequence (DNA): TGCAGTGCGAGTGACAGGGGTAACTATGGCTACACCTTC.

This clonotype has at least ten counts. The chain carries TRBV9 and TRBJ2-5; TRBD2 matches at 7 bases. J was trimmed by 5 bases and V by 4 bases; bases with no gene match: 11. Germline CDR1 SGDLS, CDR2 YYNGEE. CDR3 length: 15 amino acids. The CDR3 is CASSPLAAPWETQYF. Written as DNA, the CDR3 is TGTGCCAGCAGCCCCCTAGCGGCACCTTGGGAGACCCAGTACTTC.

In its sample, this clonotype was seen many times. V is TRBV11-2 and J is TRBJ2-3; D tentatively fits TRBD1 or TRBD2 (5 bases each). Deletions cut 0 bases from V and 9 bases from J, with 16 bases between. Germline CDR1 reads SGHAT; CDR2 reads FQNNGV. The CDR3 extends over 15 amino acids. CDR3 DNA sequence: TGTGCCAGCAGCTTAGATTGGGGCCCTTCGGGGACGCAGTATTTT. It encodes CASSLDWGPSGTQYF.

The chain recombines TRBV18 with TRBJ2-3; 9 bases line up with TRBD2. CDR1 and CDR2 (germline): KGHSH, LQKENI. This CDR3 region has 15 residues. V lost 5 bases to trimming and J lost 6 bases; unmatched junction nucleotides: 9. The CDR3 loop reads CASSEAGGSPDTQYF. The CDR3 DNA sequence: TGTGCCAGCTCAGAAGCGGGAGGTTCCCCGGATACGCAGTATTTT.

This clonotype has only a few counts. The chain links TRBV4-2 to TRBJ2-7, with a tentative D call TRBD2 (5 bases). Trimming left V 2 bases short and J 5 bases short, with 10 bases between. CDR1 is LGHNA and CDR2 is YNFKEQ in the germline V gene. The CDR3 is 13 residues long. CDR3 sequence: CASSQILGDEQYF. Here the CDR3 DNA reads TGTGCCAGCAGCCAAATCCTCGGGGACGAGCAGTACTTC.

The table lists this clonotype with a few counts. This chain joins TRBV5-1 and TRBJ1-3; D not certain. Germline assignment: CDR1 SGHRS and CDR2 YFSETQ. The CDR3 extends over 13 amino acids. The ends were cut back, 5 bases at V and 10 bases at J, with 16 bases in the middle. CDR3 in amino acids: CASRTEPTRTIYF. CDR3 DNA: TGCGCCAGCAGGACGGAACCTACGAGGACCATATATTTT.

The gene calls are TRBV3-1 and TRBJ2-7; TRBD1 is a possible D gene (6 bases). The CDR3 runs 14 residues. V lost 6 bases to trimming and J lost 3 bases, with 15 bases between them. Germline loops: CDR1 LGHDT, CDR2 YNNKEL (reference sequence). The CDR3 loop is CASRSSGRGYEQYF. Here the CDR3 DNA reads TGTGCCAGCAGGTCAAGTGGCAGGGGCTACGAGCAGTACTTC.

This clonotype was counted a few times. The CDR3 loop reads CSAPKGGAEAFF. The CDR3 DNA is TGCAGTGCTCCCAAGGGGGGGGCTGAAGCTTTCTTT. This rearrangement joins TRBV20-1 to TRBJ1-1, with a possible D match to TRBD1 (6 bases). The germline V and J ends were trimmed by 5 bases and 6 bases, with 13 bases remaining between them. This CDR3 has 12 amino acids. Germline assignment: CDR1 DFQATT and CDR2 SNEGSKA (reference sequence).

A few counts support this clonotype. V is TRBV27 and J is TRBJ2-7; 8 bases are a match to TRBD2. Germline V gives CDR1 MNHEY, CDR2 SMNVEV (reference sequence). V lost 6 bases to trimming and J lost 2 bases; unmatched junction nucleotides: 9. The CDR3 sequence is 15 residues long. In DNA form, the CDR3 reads TGTGCCAGCAGCCTCCTTCGGGGGGGTGCCTACGAGCAGTACTTC. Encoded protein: CASSLLRGGAYEQYF.

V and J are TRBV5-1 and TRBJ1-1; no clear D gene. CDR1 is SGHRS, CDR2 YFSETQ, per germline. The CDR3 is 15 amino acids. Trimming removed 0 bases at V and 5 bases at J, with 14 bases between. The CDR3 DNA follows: TGCGCCAGCAGCTTGGCCACGGGCGGGCAAACTGAAGCTTTCTTT. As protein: CASSLATGGQTEAFF.

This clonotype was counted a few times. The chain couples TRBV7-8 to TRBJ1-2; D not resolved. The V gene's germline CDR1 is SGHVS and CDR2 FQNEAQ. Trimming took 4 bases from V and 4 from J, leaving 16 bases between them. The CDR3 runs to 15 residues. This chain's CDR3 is CASSSRSDPVYGYTF. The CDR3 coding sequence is TGTGCCAGCAGCTCTAGGTCGGACCCCGTCTATGGCTACACCTTC.

The CDR3 DNA reads as TGTGCCAGCAGCTTCGACAGGGGCAGGGATGAGCAGTTCTTC. Amino acid sequence: CASSFDRGRDEQFF. The V and J genes are TRBV7-2 and TRBJ2-1; 8 bases fit TRBD1. Germline CDR1 and CDR2: SGHTA and FQGNSA. V was clipped by 3 bases and J by 8 bases; unmatched bases: 6. CDR3 size: 14 residues.

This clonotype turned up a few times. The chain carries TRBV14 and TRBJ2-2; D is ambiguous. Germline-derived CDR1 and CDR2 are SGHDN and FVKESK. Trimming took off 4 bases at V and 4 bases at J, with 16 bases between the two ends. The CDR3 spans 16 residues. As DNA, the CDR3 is TGTGCCAGCAGCCCGTCGGTTTTTCGATCCACCGGGGAGCTGTTTTTT. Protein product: CASSPSVFRSTGELFF.

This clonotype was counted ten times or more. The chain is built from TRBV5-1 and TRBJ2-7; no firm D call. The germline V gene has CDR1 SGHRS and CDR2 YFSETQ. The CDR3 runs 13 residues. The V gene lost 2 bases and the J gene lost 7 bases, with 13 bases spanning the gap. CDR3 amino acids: CASSFDTVWEQYF. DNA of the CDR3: TGCGCCAGCAGCTTCGACACCGTCTGGGAGCAGTACTTC.

The DNA for the CDR3 is TGTGCCATCAGTGAGACGGGACAGACCTACGAGCAGTACTTC. It specifies CAISETGQTYEQYF. The J gene is TRBJ2-7, the V gene TRBV10-3; 7 bases fit TRBD1. The junction had 3 bases not matched to a gene; V was cut back by 2 bases and J by 2 bases. The CDR3 spans 14 residues. From germline, CDR1 is ENHRY and CDR2 SYGVKD.

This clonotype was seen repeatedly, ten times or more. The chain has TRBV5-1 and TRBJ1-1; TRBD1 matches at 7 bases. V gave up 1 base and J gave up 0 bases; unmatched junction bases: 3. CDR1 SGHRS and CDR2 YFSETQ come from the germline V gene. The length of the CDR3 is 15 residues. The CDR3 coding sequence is TGCGCCAGCAGCTTGTGGGGACAGATGAACACTGAAGCTTTCTTT. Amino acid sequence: CASSLWGQMNTEAFF.

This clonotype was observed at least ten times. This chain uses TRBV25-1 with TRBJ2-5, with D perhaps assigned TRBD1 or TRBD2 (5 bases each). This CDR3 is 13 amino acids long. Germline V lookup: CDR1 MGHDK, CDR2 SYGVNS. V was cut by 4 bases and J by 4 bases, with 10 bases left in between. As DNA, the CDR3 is TGTGCCAGCAGTGCTCCAGGGACAGAGACCCAGTACTTC. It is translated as CASSAPGTETQYF.